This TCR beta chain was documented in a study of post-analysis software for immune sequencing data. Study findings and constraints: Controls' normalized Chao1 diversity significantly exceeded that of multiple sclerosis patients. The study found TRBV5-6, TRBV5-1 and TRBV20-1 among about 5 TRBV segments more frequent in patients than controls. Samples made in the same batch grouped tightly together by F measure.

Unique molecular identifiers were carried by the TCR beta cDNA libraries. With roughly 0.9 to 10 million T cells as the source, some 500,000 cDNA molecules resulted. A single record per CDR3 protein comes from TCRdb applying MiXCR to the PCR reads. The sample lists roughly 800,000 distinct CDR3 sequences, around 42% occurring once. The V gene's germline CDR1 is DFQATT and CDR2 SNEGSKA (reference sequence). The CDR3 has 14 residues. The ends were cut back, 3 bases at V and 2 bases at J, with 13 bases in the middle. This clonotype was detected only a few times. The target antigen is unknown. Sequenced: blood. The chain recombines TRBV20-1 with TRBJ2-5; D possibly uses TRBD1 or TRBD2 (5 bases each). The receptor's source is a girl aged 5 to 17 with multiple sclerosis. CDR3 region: CSARGGGSQETQYF. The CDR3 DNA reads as TGCAGTGCTAGGGGTGGGGGAAGTCAAGAGACCCAGTACTTC.